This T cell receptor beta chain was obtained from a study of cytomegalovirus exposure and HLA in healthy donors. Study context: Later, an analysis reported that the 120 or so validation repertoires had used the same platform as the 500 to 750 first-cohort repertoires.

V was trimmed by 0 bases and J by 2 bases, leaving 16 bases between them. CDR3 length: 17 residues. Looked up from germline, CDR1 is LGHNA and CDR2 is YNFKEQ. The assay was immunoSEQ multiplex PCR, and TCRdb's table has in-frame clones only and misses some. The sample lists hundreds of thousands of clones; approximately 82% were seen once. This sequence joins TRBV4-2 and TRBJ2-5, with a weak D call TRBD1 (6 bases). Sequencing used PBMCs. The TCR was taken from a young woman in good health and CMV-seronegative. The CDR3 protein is CASSQEWLSGTQETQYF. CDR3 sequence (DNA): TGTGCCAGCAGCCAAGAATGGTTGTCAGGGACACAAGAGACCCAGTACTTC.